Here is one TCR beta chain with its context. The data are from a study of blood T cells in healthy people across ages. The CDR3 loop spans 12 amino acids. Per germline, CDR1 DFQATT and CDR2 SNEGSKA (reference sequence). The V and J ends lost 7 bases and 1 base respectively, with 10 bases between them. It was with a sample-barcoded 5' primer and a J-beta primer mix that a second PCR of roughly 7 to 12 cycles was run. Using its own MiXCR run on the 5' RACE reads, TCRdb lists one record per CDR3 protein. The table has around 2 million distinct CDR3 sequences, around 40% seen once. Sequenced input: blood. The receptor was isolated from a human donor in good health. The chain links TRBV20-1 to TRBJ1-1; D is unclear. In DNA, the CDR3 is TGCAGTGGAGATCACTGGAACACTGAAGCTTTCTTT. Protein: CSGDHWNTEAFF.